The rows below give T cell receptor beta chains drawn from one sample of a study of blood T cell repertoires in COVID-19. Generated by immunoSEQ multiplex PCR, the TCRdb table keeps only in-frame clones and is missing some. Among 100,000 to 150,000 clones listed, around nine tenths were seen once. Material for sequencing was peripheral blood. Receptor source: a woman of 80 years or more with acute or convalescent COVID-19. Each CDR3 is given with its conserved first and last residue. Fields, in order: D gene, clone size, V gene, J gene, CDR3 DNA, CDR3 protein. The D gene is left open where the match is weak. Not every row has a clone size; where given, it reads once, few, many or a size class.

TRBD2,NA,TRBV29-1,TRBJ2-5,TGCAGCGGTAGCGGGAGTGGCGAGACCCAGTACTTC,CSGSGSGETQYF
NA,few,TRBV11-2,TRBJ2-3,TGTGCCAGCAGCTTAGTGCGGGGCACAGATACGCAGTATTTT,CASSLVRGTDTQYF
NA,NA,TRBV4-1,TRBJ1-2,TGCGCCAGCAGCCAAGATCCGTCAGGGAATGGCTACACCTTC,CASSQDPSGNGYTF
NA,once,TRBV18,TRBJ2-2,TGTGCCAGCTCACCGAGCCAGGGGAGGAACACCGGGGAGCTGTTTTTT,CASSPSQGRNTGELFF
TRBD1,once,TRBV7-2,TRBJ1-1,TGTGCCTCCCGGACAGGGCAAAGGACTGAAGCTTTCTTT,CASRTGQRTEAFF
TRBD1,NA,TRBV28,TRBJ1-2,TGTGCCAGCAGCCCGGACAGGTTGGGATATGGCTACACCTTC,CASSPDRLGYGYTF
NA,NA,TRBV7-2,TRBJ1-4,TGTGCCAGCAGCTTAGCAGGGACTACTAATGAAAAACTGTTTTTT,CASSLAGTTNEKLFF
NA,NA,TRBV14,TRBJ1-6,TGTGCCAGCAGCCCGGGACGGGAGAATTCACCCCTCCACTTT,CASSPGRENSPLHF
NA,NA,TRBV7-9,TRBJ2-1,TGTGCCAGCAGCCTCAGGGGCAATGAGCAGTTCTTC,CASSLRGNEQFF
NA,NA,TRBV15,TRBJ2-1,TGTGCCACCAGCAGAGATCCCGGAGCAAACAATGAGCAGTTCTTC,CATSRDPGANNEQFF
TRBD2,NA,TRBV28,TRBJ2-2,TGTGCCAGCAGACGACTAGCGGATTACACCGGGGAGCTGTTTTTT,CASRRLADYTGELFF
NA,NA,TRBV7-3,TRBJ2-2,TGTGCCAGCAGCTTAGGCCAGAACACCGGGGAGCTGTTTTTT,CASSLGQNTGELFF
TRBD1,few,TRBV6-5,TRBJ2-5,TGTGCCAGCAGAGAGGACAGGGGGCACGAGACCCAGTACTTC,CASREDRGHETQYF
TRBD2,NA,TRBV2,TRBJ2-1,TGTGCCAGCAGCCCGCTAGCGGGAGGAATCAATGAGCAGTTCTTC,CASSPLAGGINEQFF
TRBD1,NA,TRBV24-1,TRBJ2-7,TGTGCCACCAGTGAGGGACAGACCTACGAGCAGTACTTC,CATSEGQTYEQYF
NA,NA,TRBV5-5,TRBJ2-7,TGTGCCAGCAGTTACAGGGTTCACGAGCAGTACTTC,CASSYRVHEQYF
NA,NA,TRBV19,TRBJ1-4,TGTGCCAGTAGCCCGGGGGGCGGTGAAAAACTGTTTTTT,CASSPGGGEKLFF
NA,NA,TRBV5-1,TRBJ2-7,TGCGCCAGCAGCTTAGGAGACGGGCAGTACTTC,CASSLGDGQYF
TRBD2,NA,TRBV5-1,TRBJ2-2,TGCGCCAGCAGCTTGAAATTGGCGGGAGGCACCGGGGAGCTGTTTTTT,CASSLKLAGGTGELFF
TRBD1,NA,TRBV15,TRBJ2-5,TGTGCCACCAGCCGGACAGGGGGCGGACAGACCCAGTACTTC,CATSRTGGGQTQYF
NA,NA,TRBV27,TRBJ2-7,TGTGCCAGCAGTTTCCCGCGAGGGAAGAAGTACTTC,CASSFPRGKKYF
TRBD2,NA,TRBV6-5,TRBJ2-1,TGTGCCAGCAGAGTAGCGGGTGTCTACAATGAGCAGTTCTTC,CASRVAGVYNEQFF
NA,NA,TRBV7-9,TRBJ2-6,TGTGCCAGCAGCCCACTCACCGGCCTAGACTCTGGGGCCAACGTCCTGACTTTC,CASSPLTGLDSGANVLTF
NA,NA,TRBV5-8,TRBJ2-5,TGTGCCAGCAGCCCCTCTCGTGGGGGCGCAGGGACCCAGTACTTC,CASSPSRGGAGTQYF
TRBD1,NA,TRBV6-6,TRBJ1-1,TGTGCCAGCAGTCGGACAGGGGGCCTGAACACTGAAGCTTTCTTT,CASSRTGGLNTEAFF
TRBD1,NA,TRBV18,TRBJ1-1,TGTGCCAGCTCAGATAGAGACAGGGCGGACACTGAAGCTTTCTTT,CASSDRDRADTEAFF
NA,NA,TRBV21-1,TRBJ2-1,TGTGCCAGCAGCAATTGGACTAGCGGGAGCGTACGGTCCTACAATGAGCAGTTCTTC,CASSNWTSGSVRSYNEQFF
TRBD2,NA,TRBV13,TRBJ2-1,TGTGCCAGCAGCTGGGTGCGGGGGGGCTACAATGAGCAGTTCTTC,CASSWVRGGYNEQFF